Presented here are 13 T cell receptor beta chains from one specimen sequenced in a study of cytomegalovirus exposure and HLA in healthy donors listed by TCRdb under 2017. To prepare the library, the immunoSEQ multiplex PCR assay was applied. For the multiplex PCR, a mixture combining 60 forward primers for TCR Vbeta segments and 13 reverse primers for TCR Jbeta segments was used. As stored in TCRdb, this immuneACCESS dataset retains in-frame rearrangements with V and J assigned. A fraction of the clones does not appear; measured against another copy, unresolved V genes explain less than half of the discrepancy, and the remainder lacks a known reason. The sample's table lists a count of approximately 170,000 clones. Together, the top ten hold about 0.79% of the sample. Sequenced material: PBMCs. The receptors derive from a woman younger than 35 in good health and CMV-seropositive.

The rearrangement joins TRBV29-1 to TRBJ2-3, with D perhaps TRBD1 (5 bases). With 4 bases removed from V and 2 bases from J, the gap between germline ends came to 10 bases. The CDR3 loop spans 13 amino acids. Germline values: CDR1 SQVTM, CDR2 ANQGSEA. DNA of the CDR3: TGCAGCGTTGTTGGACAACACACAGATACGCAGTATTTT. As protein: CSVVGQHTDTQYF.

The rearrangement links TRBV7-9 to TRBJ2-7; TRBD1 might be the D (6 bases). Germline CDR1 and CDR2: SEHNR and FQNEAQ (reference sequence). V gave up 5 bases and J gave up 1 base, with 12 bases separating them. The CDR3 has 14 residues. The CDR3 DNA is TGTGCCAGCAGCCTGGACAGCCTATCCTACGAGCAGTACTTC. Amino acids: CASSLDSLSYEQYF.

This chain uses TRBV4-1 with TRBJ2-6; D is unresolved. The CDR3 covers 18 residues. Germline values: CDR1 MGHRA, CDR2 YSYEKL. Trimming stripped 1 base from V and 0 bases from J, with 13 bases between. The chain's CDR3 is CASSQGSFVNSGANVLTF. CDR3 in DNA: TGCGCCAGCAGCCAAGGTTCCTTCGTAAACTCTGGGGCCAACGTCCTGACTTTC.

This rearrangement joins TRBV4-1 to TRBJ2-5; 8 bases agree with TRBD2. The ends lost 3 bases at V and 1 base at J; junction bases unmatched: 1. Germline V CDR1 and CDR2: MGHRA, YSYEKL. The CDR3 runs 14 residues. The CDR3 DNA sequence: TGCGCCAGCAGCCACGGACTAGCCCAAGAGACCCAGTACTTC. It specifies CASSHGLAQETQYF.

The chain couples TRBV29-1 to TRBJ2-1; D is ambiguous. V was clipped by 4 bases and J by 9 bases, with 10 bases between them. Germline V gene data show CDR1 as SQVTM and CDR2 as ANQGSEA. The CDR3 length is 11 residues. The CDR3 loop is CSVVWQVEQFF. The CDR3 DNA reads as TGCAGCGTTGTATGGCAGGTTGAGCAGTTCTTC.

The V call is TRBV13, the J call TRBJ2-7, with 9 bases lining up with TRBD1. The CDR3 runs to 14 residues. V was clipped by 3 bases and J by 2 bases; unmatched bases: 2. Germline lookup yields CDR1 PRHDT and CDR2 FYEKMQ (reference sequence). Here the CDR3 reads CASSFTGGPYEQYF. The CDR3 region has the DNA TGTGCCAGCAGCTTTACAGGGGGCCCCTACGAGCAGTACTTC.

The chain joins TRBV16 to TRBJ2-2; D call uncertain. Germline V gene sequence: CDR1 KGHSY, CDR2 FQNENV. CDR3 size: 15 residues. Trimming took off 1 base at V and 5 bases at J, with 11 bases between the two ends. This CDR3 reads CASSQLNSHTGELFF. CDR3 nucleotide sequence: TGTGCCAGCAGCCAATTGAACAGTCATACCGGGGAGCTGTTTTTT.

This sequence joins TRBV7-6 and TRBJ2-1, with a weak D call TRBD2 (6 bases). The V gene lost 8 bases and the J gene lost 6 bases, with 23 bases spanning the gap. Germline V lookup: CDR1 SGHVS, CDR2 FNYEAQ. The CDR3 is 16 amino acids. The CDR3 protein is CASATTGTVLINEQFF. For the CDR3, the DNA is TGTGCCAGCGCCACCACCGGGACTGTCCTCATCAATGAGCAGTTCTTC.

This sequence joins TRBV9 and TRBJ2-4; D is undetermined. The germline V gene encodes CDR1 SGDLS and CDR2 YYNGEE. With 0 bases removed from V and 8 bases from J, the gap between germline ends came to 9 bases. The CDR3 is 13 amino acids. The CDR3 DNA reads TGTGCCAGCAGCGTAGATCTAGAGGACATTCAGTACTTC. Translation: CASSVDLEDIQYF.

The V and J genes are TRBV7-9 and TRBJ2-5; TRBD2 matches at 7 bases. The junction had 5 bases not matched to a gene; V was cut back by 5 bases and J by 2 bases. This CDR3 has 14 amino acids. Per the germline V gene, CDR1 is SEHNR and CDR2 is FQNEAQ (reference sequence). The CDR3 DNA sequence: TGTGCCAGCAGCCCGATCGGGGGGCAAGAGACCCAGTACTTC. As protein: CASSPIGGQETQYF.

The chain has TRBV6-5 and TRBJ1-5, with no clear D. The V and J ends lost 5 bases and 0 bases respectively, with 11 bases between them. From germline, CDR1 is MNHEY and CDR2 SVGAGI. This CDR3 comprises 15 residues. CDR3 sequence (DNA): TGTGCCAGCAGTCCCGGGTTCTATAGCAATCAGCCCCAGCATTTT. Its translation is CASSPGFYSNQPQHF.

This rearrangement joins TRBV7-2 to TRBJ2-1, with TRBD2 matching over 11 bases. CDR3 size: 15 residues. The germline CDR1 and CDR2 sequences are SGHTA and FQGNSA. V trimming: 0 bases; J trimming: 6 bases; junction bases outside the gene matches: 1. The CDR3 loop is CASSLALAGGNEQFF. DNA for the CDR3: TGTGCCAGCAGCTTAGCTCTAGCGGGGGGCAATGAGCAGTTCTTC. The full variable domain, with the rest looked up from reference TRBV7-2 and TRBJ2-1, is GAGVSQSPSNKVTEKGKDVELRCDPISGHTALYWYRQSLGQGLEFLIYFQGNSAPDKSGLPSDRFSAERTGGSVSTLTIQRTQQEDSAVYLCASSLALAGGNEQFFGPGTRLTVL.

The chain joins TRBV9 to TRBJ2-1; D is undetermined. Germline V CDR1 and CDR2: SGDLS, YYNGEE. CDR3 length: 15 residues. The V gene lost 0 bases and the J gene lost 1 base, with 8 bases spanning the gap. The CDR3 loop reads CASSVALRSYNEQFF. The CDR3 nucleotides read TGTGCCAGCAGCGTAGCGCTGAGGTCCTACAATGAGCAGTTCTTC.